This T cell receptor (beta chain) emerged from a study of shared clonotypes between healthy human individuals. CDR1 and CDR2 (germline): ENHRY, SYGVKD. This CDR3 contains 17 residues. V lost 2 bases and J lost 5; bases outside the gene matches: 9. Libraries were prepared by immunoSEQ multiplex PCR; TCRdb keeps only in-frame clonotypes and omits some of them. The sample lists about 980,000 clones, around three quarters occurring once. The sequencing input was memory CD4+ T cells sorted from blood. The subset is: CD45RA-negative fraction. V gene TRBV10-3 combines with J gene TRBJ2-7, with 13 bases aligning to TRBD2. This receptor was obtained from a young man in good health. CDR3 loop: CAISERGGTSGDHEQYF. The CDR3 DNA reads TGTGCCATCAGTGAGAGAGGAGGGACTAGCGGGGACCACGAGCAGTACTTC.